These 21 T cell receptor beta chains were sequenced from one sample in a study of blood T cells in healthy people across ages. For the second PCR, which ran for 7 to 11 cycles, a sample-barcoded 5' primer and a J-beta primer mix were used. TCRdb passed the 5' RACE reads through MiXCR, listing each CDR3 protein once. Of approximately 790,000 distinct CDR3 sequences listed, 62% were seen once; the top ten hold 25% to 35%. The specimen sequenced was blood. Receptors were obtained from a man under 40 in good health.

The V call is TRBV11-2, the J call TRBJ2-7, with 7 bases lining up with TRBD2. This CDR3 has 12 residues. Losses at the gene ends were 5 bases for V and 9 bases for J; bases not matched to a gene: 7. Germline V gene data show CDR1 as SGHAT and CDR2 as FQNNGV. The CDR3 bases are TGTGCCAGCAGCCCCGAAGCGGGGACGCAGTACTTC. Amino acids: CASSPEAGTQYF.

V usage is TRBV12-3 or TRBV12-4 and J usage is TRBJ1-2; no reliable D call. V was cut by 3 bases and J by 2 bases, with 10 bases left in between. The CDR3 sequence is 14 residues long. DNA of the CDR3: TGTGCCAGCAGTTTTCTCGGAACCAACTATGGCTACACCTTC. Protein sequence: CASSFLGTNYGYTF.

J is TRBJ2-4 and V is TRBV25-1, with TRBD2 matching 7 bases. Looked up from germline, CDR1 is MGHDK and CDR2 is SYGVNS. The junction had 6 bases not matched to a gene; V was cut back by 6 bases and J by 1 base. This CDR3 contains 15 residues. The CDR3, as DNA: TGTGCCAGCAGCGGCGGGAGTATGGCCAAAAACATTCAGTACTTC. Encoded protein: CASSGGSMAKNIQYF.

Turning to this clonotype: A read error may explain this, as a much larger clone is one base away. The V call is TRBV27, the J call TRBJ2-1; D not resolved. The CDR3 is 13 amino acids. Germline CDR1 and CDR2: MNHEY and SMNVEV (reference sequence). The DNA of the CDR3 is TGTGCCAGCGGTTTCAACCCTCGGGATGAGCAGTTCTTC. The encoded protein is CASGFNPRDEQFF.

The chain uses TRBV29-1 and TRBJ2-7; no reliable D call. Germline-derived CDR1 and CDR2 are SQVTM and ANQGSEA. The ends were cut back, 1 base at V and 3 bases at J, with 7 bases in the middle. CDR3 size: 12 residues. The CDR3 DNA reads TGCAGCGTTGAAGTGCGTAGCTACGAGCAGTACTTC. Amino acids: CSVEVRSYEQYF.

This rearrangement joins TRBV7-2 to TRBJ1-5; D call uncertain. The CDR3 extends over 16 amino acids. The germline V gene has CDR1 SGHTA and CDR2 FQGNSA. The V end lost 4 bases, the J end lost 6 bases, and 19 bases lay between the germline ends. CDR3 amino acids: CASSSTTIRLGQPQHF. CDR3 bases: TGTGCCAGCAGCTCAACGACGATCCGGCTGGGTCAGCCCCAGCATTTT.

The CDR3 region is CASSLMPQGRHEQYF. The CDR3 DNA reads as TGTGCCAGCAGCCTGATGCCACAGGGCCGCCACGAGCAGTACTTC. The V call is TRBV9, the J call TRBJ2-5, with D perhaps matching TRBD1 (6 bases). Matching the DNA end better, TRBJ2-7 makes the J call doubtful. The CDR3 spans 15 residues. Germline CDR1 is SGDLS and CDR2 is YYNGEE.

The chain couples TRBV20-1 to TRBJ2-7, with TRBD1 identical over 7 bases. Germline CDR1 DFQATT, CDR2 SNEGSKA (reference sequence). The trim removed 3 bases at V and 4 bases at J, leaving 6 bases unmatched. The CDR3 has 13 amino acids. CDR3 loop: CSASRGQRYEQYF. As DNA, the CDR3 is TGCAGTGCTAGCCGGGGACAGAGGTACGAGCAGTACTTC.

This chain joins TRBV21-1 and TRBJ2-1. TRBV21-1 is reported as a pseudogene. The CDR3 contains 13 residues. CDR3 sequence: CASSNSGANEQFF. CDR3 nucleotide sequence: TGTGCCAGCAGCAATAGTGGTGCAAATGAGCAGTTCTTC.

CDR3 in amino acids: CASERVGYEQFF. The CDR3 nucleotides are TGTGCCAGCGAGAGGGTTGGGTATGAGCAGTTCTTC. This chain joins TRBV25-1 and TRBJ2-1; maybe TRBD2 (5 bases). Trimming left V 8 bases short and J 8 bases short, with 13 bases between. The CDR3 is 12 residues long. Germline assignment: CDR1 MGHDK and CDR2 SYGVNS.

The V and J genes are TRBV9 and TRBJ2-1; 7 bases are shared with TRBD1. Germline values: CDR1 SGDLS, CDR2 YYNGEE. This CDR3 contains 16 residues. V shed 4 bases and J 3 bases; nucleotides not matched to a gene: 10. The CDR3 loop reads CASSPITGAGYNEQFF. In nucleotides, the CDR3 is TGTGCCAGCAGCCCCATAACAGGGGCGGGCTACAATGAGCAGTTCTTC. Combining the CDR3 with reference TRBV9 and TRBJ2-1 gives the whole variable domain DSGVTQTPKHLITATGQRVTLRCSPRSGDLSVYWYQQSLDQGLQFLIQYYNGEERAKGNILERFSAQQFPDLHSELNLSSLELGDSALYFCASSPITGAGYNEQFFGPGTRLTVL.

DNA of the CDR3: TGTGCCAGTGGGATCGACGAGCAGTACTTC. Encoded protein: CASGIDEQYF. The V and J genes are TRBV6-2 or TRBV6-3 and TRBJ2-7; D not certain. Germline V gene lookup returns CDR1 MNHEY and CDR2 SVGEGT. V shed 9 bases and J shed 5 bases, with 8 bases lying between them. The CDR3 is 10 amino acids.

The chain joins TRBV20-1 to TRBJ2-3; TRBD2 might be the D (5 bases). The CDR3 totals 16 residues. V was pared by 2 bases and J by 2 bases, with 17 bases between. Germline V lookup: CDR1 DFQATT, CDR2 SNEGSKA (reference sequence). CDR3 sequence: CSARPDGLALTDTQYF. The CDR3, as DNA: TGCAGTGCTAGACCCGACGGCCTAGCCCTCACAGATACGCAGTATTTT.

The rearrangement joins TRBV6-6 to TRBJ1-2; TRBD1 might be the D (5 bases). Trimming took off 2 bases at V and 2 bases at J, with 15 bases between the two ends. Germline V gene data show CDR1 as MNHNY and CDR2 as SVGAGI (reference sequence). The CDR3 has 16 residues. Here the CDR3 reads CASSYRKTEPNYGYTF. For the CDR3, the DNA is TGTGCCAGCAGTTACCGTAAGACAGAACCAAACTATGGCTACACCTTC.

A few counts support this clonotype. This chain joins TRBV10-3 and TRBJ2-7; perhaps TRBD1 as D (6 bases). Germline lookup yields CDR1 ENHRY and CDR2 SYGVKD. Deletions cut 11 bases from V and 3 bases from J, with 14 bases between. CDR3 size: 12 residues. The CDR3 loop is CAVRDTNYEQYF. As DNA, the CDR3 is TGTGCCGTCCGGGACACCAACTACGAGCAGTACTTC.

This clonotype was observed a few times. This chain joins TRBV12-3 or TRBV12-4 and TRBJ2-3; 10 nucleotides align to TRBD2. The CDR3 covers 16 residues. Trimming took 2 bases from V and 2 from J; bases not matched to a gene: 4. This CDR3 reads CASSLWLAGVTDTQYF. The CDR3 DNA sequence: TGTGCCAGCAGTTTATGGCTAGCGGGGGTCACAGATACGCAGTATTTT.

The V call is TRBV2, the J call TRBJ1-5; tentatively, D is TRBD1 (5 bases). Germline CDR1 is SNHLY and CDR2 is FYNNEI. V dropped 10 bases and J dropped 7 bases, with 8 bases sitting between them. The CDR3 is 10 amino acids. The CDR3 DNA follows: TGTGCCACCGGGGGGCAGCCCCAGCATTTT. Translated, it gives CATGGQPQHF.

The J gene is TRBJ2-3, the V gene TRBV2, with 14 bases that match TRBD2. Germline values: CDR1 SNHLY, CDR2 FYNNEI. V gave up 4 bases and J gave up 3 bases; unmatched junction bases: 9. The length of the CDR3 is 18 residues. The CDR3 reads CASSGLAGGPKRTDTQYF. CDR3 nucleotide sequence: TGTGCCAGCAGTGGACTAGCGGGGGGGCCAAAGAGGACAGATACGCAGTATTTT. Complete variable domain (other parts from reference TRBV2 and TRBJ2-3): EPEVTQTPSHQVTQMGQEVILRCVPISNHLYFYWYRQILGQKVEFLVSFYNNEISEKSEIFDDQFSVERPDGSNFTLKIRSTKLEDSAMYFCASSGLAGGPKRTDTQYFGPGTRLTVL.

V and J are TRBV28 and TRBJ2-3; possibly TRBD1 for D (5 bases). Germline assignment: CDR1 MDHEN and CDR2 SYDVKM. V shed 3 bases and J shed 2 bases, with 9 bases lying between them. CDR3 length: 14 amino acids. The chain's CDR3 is CASSFQGATDTQYF. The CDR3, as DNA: TGTGCCAGCAGTTTTCAGGGCGCCACAGATACGCAGTATTTT.

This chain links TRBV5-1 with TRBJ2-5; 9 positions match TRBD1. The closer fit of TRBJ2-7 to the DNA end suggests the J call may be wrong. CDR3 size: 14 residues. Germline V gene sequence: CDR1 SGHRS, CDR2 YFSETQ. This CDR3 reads CASSKGQGVTEQYF. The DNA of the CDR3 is TGCGCCAGCAGCAAGGGACAGGGTGTGACCGAGCAGTACTTC.

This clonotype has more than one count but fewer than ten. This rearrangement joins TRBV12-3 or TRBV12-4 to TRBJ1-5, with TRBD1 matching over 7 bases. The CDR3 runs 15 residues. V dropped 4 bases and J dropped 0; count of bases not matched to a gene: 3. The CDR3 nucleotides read TGTGCCAGCAGTTACCAGGGGGGTAGCAATCAGCCCCAGCATTTT. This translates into CASSYQGGSNQPQHF.